Listed here are 9 T cell receptor beta chains from one sample, sequenced in a study of T cell repertoires in cytomegalovirus infection. The antigens these receptors bind are not known. TCRdb re-analysed the reads in MiXCR, keeping a single row per CDR3 protein. The top ten clones hold over 60% of a sample with more than 75,000 distinct CDR3 sequences, 25% to 35% of them seen once. The specimen comprised CD8+ T cells from cultured PBMCs, sampled from culture after CMV antigen stimulation. The origin of the receptors is a human donor in good health (CMV status not recorded). Some clones in this sample may be carry-over from other donors' samples.

This clonotype has a count of ten or more. The chain has TRBV11-2 and TRBJ1-1, with TRBD1 identical over 7 bases. Germline-derived CDR1 and CDR2 are SGHAT and FQNNGV. CDR3 length equals 14 residues. V shed 8 bases, J shed 0 bases, and the junction held 6 bases outside the gene matches. The CDR3 DNA follows: TGTGCCAGCTCCAGGGGGGCGATGAACACTGAAGCTTTCTTT. Encoded protein: CASSRGAMNTEAFF.

This clonotype was found a few times. The chain couples TRBV11-2 to TRBJ2-1, with D possibly TRBD2 on 7 matching bases. CDR1 is SGHAT and CDR2 is FQNNGV in the germline V gene. The V and J ends lost 5 bases and 6 bases respectively, with 14 bases between them. The CDR3 totals 14 residues. CDR3 DNA sequence: TGTGCCAGCAGCGGGGGGGCCGGGACCAATGAGCAGTTCTTC. Protein sequence: CASSGGAGTNEQFF.

This clonotype was seen repeatedly, ten times or more. This chain connects TRBV7-2 to TRBJ2-6, with D perhaps TRBD1 (6 bases). Between the trimmed V and J ends, which lost 4 bases and 0 bases, there was a span of 10 bases. The germline V gene encodes CDR1 SGHTA and CDR2 FQGNSA. The CDR3 loop spans 16 amino acids. The DNA for the CDR3 is TGTGCCAGCAGCTCAACAGGGTTCTCTGGGGCCAACGTCCTGACTTTC. Translating gives CASSSTGFSGANVLTF.

Concerning this clonotype: The junction and the germline gene differ at one end; a read error may be behind it. The gene calls are TRBV27 and TRBJ1-5; no firm D call. The CDR3 loop spans 16 amino acids. Germline CDR1 is MNHEY and CDR2 is SMNVEV (reference sequence). For the CDR3, the DNA is TGTGCCAGCAGTCCCGGGTCACTTGATAGCAATCAGCCCCAACATTTT. Amino acid sequence: CASSPGSLDSNQPQHF.

This clonotype has at least ten counts. This rearrangement joins TRBV19 to TRBJ2-7, with D tentatively TRBD1 (6 bases). The CDR3 covers 15 residues. V lost 5 bases to trimming and J lost 2 bases, with 16 bases between them. Germline V CDR1 and CDR2: LNHDA, SQIVND (reference sequence). CDR3 residues: CASSLGQTIPYEQYF. The CDR3 nucleotides are TGTGCCAGTAGTTTAGGACAGACAATTCCCTACGAGCAGTACTTC.

The sample holds a few counts of this clonotype. The rearrangement links TRBV4-2 to TRBJ1-1, with 7 bases identical to TRBD1. This CDR3 has 14 residues. The trim removed 3 bases at V and 5 bases at J, leaving 6 bases unmatched. CDR1 LGHNA and CDR2 YNFKEQ come from the germline V gene. The CDR3 reads CASSQSRGETEAFF. CDR3 DNA sequence: TGTGCCAGCAGCCAGTCCAGGGGGGAGACTGAAGCTTTCTTT.

This clonotype was detected a few times. This chain joins TRBV2 and TRBJ1-1; TRBD1 matches 9 bases. This CDR3 comprises 17 residues. The V gene end was trimmed by 6 bases and the J gene end by 5 bases; junction bases not matched to a gene: 16. Looked up from germline, CDR1 is SNHLY and CDR2 is FYNNEI. The CDR3 here is CASRGPDLQGALTEAFF. The DNA of the CDR3 is TGTGCCAGCAGGGGGCCGGACCTACAGGGGGCTCTGACTGAAGCTTTCTTT.

This clonotype was counted once. The rearrangement uses TRBV5-6 and TRBJ1-6, with TRBD1 matching 7 bases. With 4 bases clipped from V and 0 bases from J, the junction kept 7 bases outside the gene matches. The CDR3 contains 17 residues. Germline loops: CDR1 SGHDT, CDR2 YYEEEE. This CDR3 is CASSIQQGNSYNSPLHF. The CDR3, as DNA: TGTGCCAGCAGCATCCAACAGGGGAACTCCTATAATTCACCCCTCCACTTT.

The genes are TRBV12-3 or TRBV12-4 and TRBJ1-1; no reliable D call. V lost 4 bases and J 8 bases, leaving 8 bases between the germline ends. This CDR3 contains 11 residues. The CDR3 nucleotides are TGTGCCAGCAGTTGGGGAGCAGAAGCTTTCTTT. This encodes CASSWGAEAFF.